A selection of T cell receptor beta chains follows, all from one sample in a study of control samples from healthy donors and cancer patients. Method: immunoSEQ multiplex PCR; TCRdb's copy keeps in-frame clones and lacks some. The table shows roughly 130,000 clones, with 70% to 90% occurring only once. Material: blood. These receptors all come from a woman aged 25-40 years in good health. Each CDR3 is given with its conserved first and last residue. Each record gives: clone size, V gene, J gene, D gene, CDR3 protein, CDR3 DNA. A D gene is named only where the DNA matches it firmly. Expanded clones get a size class; other rows say once, few or many, or leave the size out.

clone_size: -; v_call: TRBV10-1; j_call: TRBJ1-1; d_call: -; cdr3_aa: CASSAPGQRADTEAFF; cdr3_nt: TGCGCCAGCAGTGCCCCTGGACAAAGAGCAGACACTGAAGCTTTCTTT
clone_size: -; v_call: TRBV9; j_call: TRBJ2-5; d_call: -; cdr3_aa: CASSEGDTGQETQYF; cdr3_nt: TGTGCCAGCAGCGAAGGTGACACGGGGCAAGAGACCCAGTACTTC
clone_size: -; v_call: TRBV27; j_call: TRBJ2-5; d_call: -; cdr3_aa: CASSYIGTQETQYF; cdr3_nt: TGTGCCAGCAGTTACATCGGAACCCAAGAGACCCAGTACTTC
clone_size: many; v_call: TRBV9; j_call: TRBJ2-7; d_call: TRBD1; cdr3_aa: CASSVAYRGKEQYF; cdr3_nt: TGTGCCAGCAGCGTAGCGTACAGGGGAAAGGAGCAGTACTTC
clone_size: -; v_call: TRBV4-1; j_call: TRBJ1-6; d_call: -; cdr3_aa: CASSQDGTQGSPLHF; cdr3_nt: TGCGCCAGCAGCCAAGATGGGACGCAGGGCTCACCCCTCCACTTT
clone_size: -; v_call: TRBV11-1; j_call: TRBJ2-2; d_call: TRBD2; cdr3_aa: CASSRLAGVGELFF; cdr3_nt: TGTGCCAGCAGCCGACTAGCGGGAGTTGGGGAGCTGTTTTTT
clone_size: once; v_call: TRBV4-1; j_call: TRBJ2-1; d_call: -; cdr3_aa: CASRGGGTYNEQFF; cdr3_nt: TGCGCCAGCCGGGGTGGGGGCACCTACAATGAGCAGTTCTTC
clone_size: -; v_call: TRBV14; j_call: TRBJ2-1; d_call: TRBD2; cdr3_aa: CASSIGTSGHVGEQFF; cdr3_nt: TGTGCCAGCAGCATTGGGACTAGCGGGCATGTGGGTGAGCAGTTCTTC
clone_size: -; v_call: TRBV18; j_call: TRBJ1-2; d_call: TRBD1; cdr3_aa: CASSPGTGGIYGYTF; cdr3_nt: TGTGCCAGCTCACCGGGGACAGGGGGCATCTATGGCTACACCTTC
clone_size: -; v_call: TRBV28; j_call: TRBJ1-3; d_call: -; cdr3_aa: CASRGTTSGNTIYF; cdr3_nt: TGTGCCAGCAGGGGGACGACCTCTGGAAACACCATATATTTT
clone_size: -; v_call: TRBV6-1; j_call: TRBJ1-1; d_call: -; cdr3_aa: CASSEGVAYGNTEAFF; cdr3_nt: TGTGCCAGCAGTGAAGGAGTAGCCTACGGGAACACTGAAGCTTTCTTT
clone_size: -; v_call: TRBV19; j_call: TRBJ1-5; d_call: -; cdr3_aa: CASSSLGVSNQPQHF; cdr3_nt: TGTGCCAGTAGTAGCCTGGGAGTTAGCAATCAGCCCCAGCATTTT
clone_size: -; v_call: TRBV19; j_call: TRBJ1-5; d_call: -; cdr3_aa: CASSMTSNQPQHF; cdr3_nt: TGTGCCAGTAGTATGACTAGCAATCAGCCCCAGCATTTT
clone_size: -; v_call: TRBV18; j_call: TRBJ1-3; d_call: -; cdr3_aa: CASSPLGQGPAGNTIYF; cdr3_nt: TGTGCCAGCTCACCCCTAGGCCAGGGGCCCGCTGGAAACACCATATATTTT
clone_size: -; v_call: TRBV5-8; j_call: TRBJ2-1; d_call: TRBD2; cdr3_aa: CASSPKTAGVSNEQFF; cdr3_nt: TGTGCCAGCAGCCCCAAGACAGCGGGAGTGTCCAATGAGCAGTTCTTC